This T cell receptor (beta chain) was sequenced for a study of T-cell reconstitution after alpha-beta-depleted transplantation in children. Study-wide results and caveats: The main origin of T-cell counts and diversity one year after transplant was newly produced T cells. Expanded graft clones, several hundred of them, were reportedly the source of alpha-beta T cells about two months after transplant.

As to this clonotype: Its target is unknown.

This CDR3 spans 13 amino acids. The germline gives CDR1 SGHTA, CDR2 FQGTGA. Trimming cost V 6 bases and J 6 bases; bases outside gene matches: 6. Preparing the TCRbeta library involved the use of unique molecular identifiers. TCRdb itself ran the PCR reads through MiXCR, one entry per CDR3 protein. The sample comprises about 300,000 distinct CDR3 sequences, around 7.3% of which are singletons, and 9.1% rests with the top ten. The rearrangement links TRBV7-3 to TRBJ2-5; 8 nucleotides agree with TRBD1. The sample was peripheral blood, taken 360 days after TCRalphabeta/CD19-depleted stem cell transplant. The sequence was obtained from a female patient aged 2 to 10 who had a stem cell transplant for Fanconi anemia, so the T cells may come from the graft donor. In DNA form, the CDR3 reads TGTGCCAGCAGTCCCGGACAGGGACAGACCCAGTACTTC. Translation: CASSPGQGQTQYF.